A selection of T cell receptor beta chains follows, all from one sample in a study of T cell responses to AZD1222 COVID-19 vaccine. Profiling relied on immunoSEQ multiplex PCR, and the TCRdb table lists in-frame clones only, not all of them. This table has over 150,000 clones, about 83% appearing once. The starting material was peripheral blood, obtained 28 days after the second AZD1222 dose. The receptors shown here come from an adult who received the AZD1222 COVID-19 vaccine. Each CDR3 is given with its conserved first and last residue. The order of the fields is CDR3 length, clone size, J gene, V gene, D gene, CDR3 protein, CDR3 DNA. The D gene is left open where the match is weak. The size field is filled for only some rows; it gives once, few, many or a size class.

CDR3 length: 12
clone size: -
J gene: TRBJ1-5
V gene: TRBV3-1/TRBV3-2
D gene: -
CDR3 protein: CASSHSGEPQHF
CDR3 DNA: TGTGCCAGCAGTCACAGTGGTGAGCCCCAGCATTTT

CDR3 length: 15
clone size: once
J gene: TRBJ1-1
V gene: TRBV27
D gene: TRBD1
CDR3 protein: CASSSQGKVGTEAFF
CDR3 DNA: TGTGCCAGCAGTTCACAGGGGAAGGTGGGCACTGAAGCTTTCTTT

CDR3 length: 15
clone size: -
J gene: TRBJ2-5
V gene: TRBV5-1
D gene: TRBD1
CDR3 protein: CASSSDRGDQETQYF
CDR3 DNA: TGCGCCAGCAGCTCGGACAGGGGAGACCAAGAGACCCAGTACTTC

CDR3 length: 15
clone size: -
J gene: TRBJ1-2
V gene: TRBV15
D gene: TRBD1
CDR3 protein: CATSRPGTANYGYTF
CDR3 DNA: TGTGCCACCAGCAGACCCGGGACAGCCAACTATGGCTACACCTTC

CDR3 length: 16
clone size: -
J gene: TRBJ2-5
V gene: TRBV4-1
D gene: -
CDR3 protein: CASSQRGIGLKETQYF
CDR3 DNA: TGCGCCAGCAGCCAAAGGGGTATCGGCCTTAAAGAGACCCAGTACTTC

CDR3 length: 16
clone size: -
J gene: TRBJ1-1
V gene: TRBV29-1
D gene: TRBD1
CDR3 protein: CSVEDRDRGGWTEAFF
CDR3 DNA: TGCAGCGTTGAAGATCGGGACAGGGGAGGTTGGACTGAAGCTTTCTTT

CDR3 length: 16
clone size: -
J gene: TRBJ2-7
V gene: TRBV7-7
D gene: -
CDR3 protein: CASSLGAIEWAYEQYF
CDR3 DNA: TGTGCCAGCAGCTTAGGGGCAATCGAGTGGGCCTACGAGCAGTACTTC

CDR3 length: 13
clone size: few
J gene: TRBJ1-2
V gene: TRBV18
D gene: -
CDR3 protein: CASSPLGADGYTF
CDR3 DNA: TGTGCCAGCTCACCACTGGGGGCAGATGGCTACACCTTC

CDR3 length: 13
clone size: -
J gene: TRBJ2-7
V gene: TRBV7-9
D gene: -
CDR3 protein: CASSQGSREEQYF
CDR3 DNA: TGTGCCAGCAGCCAGGGCAGCCGTGAGGAGCAGTACTTC

CDR3 length: 16
clone size: -
J gene: TRBJ2-1
V gene: TRBV4-1
D gene: TRBD2
CDR3 protein: CASSQQTSGEQNEQFF
CDR3 DNA: TGCGCCAGCAGCCAACAGACTAGCGGGGAGCAGAATGAGCAGTTCTTC

CDR3 length: 15
clone size: -
J gene: TRBJ1-2
V gene: TRBV4-3
D gene: -
CDR3 protein: CASSQDVGFWEGYTF
CDR3 DNA: TGCGCCAGCAGCCAAGATGTGGGGTTCTGGGAGGGCTACACCTTC

CDR3 length: 15
clone size: -
J gene: TRBJ1-2
V gene: TRBV5-3
D gene: -
CDR3 protein: CARSSPGRANYGYTF
CDR3 DNA: TGTGCCAGAAGCTCGCCGGGGCGAGCTAACTATGGCTACACCTTC

CDR3 length: 13
clone size: few
J gene: TRBJ1-1
V gene: TRBV19
D gene: -
CDR3 protein: CASQHGPAGEAFF
CDR3 DNA: TGTGCCAGCCAACACGGCCCCGCGGGTGAAGCTTTCTTT

CDR3 length: 16
clone size: -
J gene: TRBJ1-3
V gene: TRBV4-2
D gene: TRBD1
CDR3 protein: CASSQVDRGSGNTIYF
CDR3 DNA: TGTGCCAGCAGCCAAGTGGACAGGGGTTCTGGAAACACCATATATTTT

CDR3 length: 14
clone size: -
J gene: TRBJ1-5
V gene: TRBV6-5
D gene: -
CDR3 protein: CASSLERRDQPQHF
CDR3 DNA: TGTGCCAGCAGTTTGGAGAGGAGGGATCAGCCCCAGCATTTT

CDR3 length: 17
clone size: -
J gene: TRBJ1-6
V gene: TRBV4-2
D gene: -
CDR3 protein: CASSQGGRAHRNSPLHF
CDR3 DNA: TGTGCCAGCAGCCAAGGGGGGAGGGCCCACCGAAATTCACCCCTCCACTTT

CDR3 length: 11
clone size: -
J gene: TRBJ2-3
V gene: TRBV12-3/TRBV12-4
D gene: -
CDR3 protein: CASRSGTERYF
CDR3 DNA: TGTGCCAGCAGGTCCGGGACTGAGAGGTATTTT

CDR3 length: 16
clone size: -
J gene: TRBJ2-1
V gene: TRBV25-1
D gene: TRBD2
CDR3 protein: CASSGLGGVRYNEQFF
CDR3 DNA: TGTGCCAGCAGTGGGCTTGGGGGGGTAAGGTACAATGAGCAGTTCTTC

CDR3 length: 16
clone size: -
J gene: TRBJ2-2
V gene: TRBV6-5
D gene: TRBD1
CDR3 protein: CASSYRQGARTGELFF
CDR3 DNA: TGTGCCAGCAGTTACCGGCAGGGGGCGAGGACCGGGGAGCTGTTTTTT

CDR3 length: 16
clone size: once
J gene: TRBJ1-4
V gene: TRBV4-1
D gene: TRBD1
CDR3 protein: CASSRAGQGAGEKLFF
CDR3 DNA: TGCGCCAGCAGCCGAGCTGGACAGGGGGCTGGTGAAAAACTGTTTTTT

CDR3 length: 13
clone size: -
J gene: TRBJ2-7
V gene: TRBV5-1
D gene: -
CDR3 protein: CASSPRGLGEQYF
CDR3 DNA: TGCGCCAGCAGCCCTCGCGGCCTAGGCGAGCAGTACTTC

CDR3 length: 16
clone size: -
J gene: TRBJ1-4
V gene: TRBV5-4
D gene: TRBD1
CDR3 protein: CASSLEGQGAGEKLFF
CDR3 DNA: TGTGCCAGCAGCTTGGAGGGACAGGGGGCAGGTGAAAAACTGTTTTTT

CDR3 length: 13
clone size: -
J gene: TRBJ1-1
V gene: TRBV11-3
D gene: -
CDR3 protein: CASSLVRESEAFF
CDR3 DNA: TGTGCCAGCAGCTTAGTTCGCGAATCTGAAGCTTTCTTT

CDR3 length: 13
clone size: -
J gene: TRBJ1-1
V gene: TRBV29-1
D gene: -
CDR3 protein: CSARPGTKIEAFF
CDR3 DNA: TGCAGCGCCAGGCCCGGGACGAAGATAGAAGCTTTCTTT

CDR3 length: 13
clone size: -
J gene: TRBJ1-1
V gene: TRBV5-8
D gene: -
CDR3 protein: CASSPNREIEAFF
CDR3 DNA: TGTGCCAGCAGCCCTAACCGGGAGATCGAAGCTTTCTTT

CDR3 length: 13
clone size: -
J gene: TRBJ1-2
V gene: TRBV19
D gene: -
CDR3 protein: CASSNAGTFGYTF
CDR3 DNA: TGTGCCAGTAGTAACGCAGGGACTTTTGGCTACACCTTC

CDR3 length: 14
clone size: -
J gene: TRBJ2-2
V gene: TRBV4-2
D gene: -
CDR3 protein: CASSQGPNTGELFF
CDR3 DNA: TGTGCCAGCAGCCAAGGCCCGAACACCGGGGAGCTGTTTTTT

CDR3 length: 19
clone size: -
J gene: TRBJ2-3
V gene: TRBV6-2/TRBV6-3
D gene: TRBD2
CDR3 protein: CASSYSWTSGGRPLDTQYF
CDR3 DNA: TGTGCCAGCAGTTACTCGTGGACTAGCGGGGGGCGGCCCCTGGATACGCAGTATTTT

CDR3 length: 14
clone size: -
J gene: TRBJ2-1
V gene: TRBV4-3
D gene: TRBD2
CDR3 protein: CASSLRTSENEQFF
CDR3 DNA: TGCGCCAGCAGCCTCCGGACTAGCGAGAATGAGCAGTTCTTC

CDR3 length: 15
clone size: -
J gene: TRBJ2-7
V gene: TRBV9
D gene: -
CDR3 protein: CASSATGDSTYEQYF
CDR3 DNA: TGTGCCAGCAGCGCCACAGGGGACTCTACCTACGAGCAGTACTTC

CDR3 length: 16
clone size: few
J gene: TRBJ1-6
V gene: TRBV27
D gene: -
CDR3 protein: CASSFRLREYNSPLHF
CDR3 DNA: TGTGCCAGCAGTTTTCGACTGAGGGAGTATAATTCACCCCTCCACTTT

CDR3 length: 15
clone size: -
J gene: TRBJ2-7
V gene: TRBV6-2/TRBV6-3
D gene: -
CDR3 protein: CASSSPRPSKDEQYF
CDR3 DNA: TGTGCCAGCAGCTCCCCCCGTCCCTCTAAGGACGAGCAGTACTTC

CDR3 length: 13
clone size: few
J gene: TRBJ1-1
V gene: TRBV25-1
D gene: -
CDR3 protein: CASTSGSGTEAFF
CDR3 DNA: TGTGCCAGCACGTCAGGGTCAGGGACTGAAGCTTTCTTT

CDR3 length: 18
clone size: once
J gene: TRBJ2-5
V gene: TRBV7-2
D gene: TRBD2
CDR3 protein: CASSSRGRLAGAKKTQYF
CDR3 DNA: TGTGCCAGCAGCTCACGGGGCCGACTAGCGGGGGCCAAAAAGACCCAGTACTTC

CDR3 length: 18
clone size: -
J gene: TRBJ2-6
V gene: TRBV18
D gene: -
CDR3 protein: CASSSLQGEVSGANVLTF
CDR3 DNA: TGTGCCAGCTCTTCCCTTCAGGGTGAAGTCTCTGGGGCCAACGTCCTGACTTTC

CDR3 length: 13
clone size: -
J gene: TRBJ1-1
V gene: TRBV10-3
D gene: -
CDR3 protein: CAISGRGGTEAFF
CDR3 DNA: TGTGCCATCTCCGGCCGGGGGGGCACTGAAGCTTTCTTT

CDR3 length: 15
clone size: -
J gene: TRBJ1-1
V gene: TRBV5-1
D gene: TRBD1
CDR3 protein: CASSFSGQMNTEAFF
CDR3 DNA: TGCGCCAGCAGCTTCTCGGGACAGATGAACACTGAAGCTTTCTTT

CDR3 length: 12
clone size: -
J gene: TRBJ2-7
V gene: TRBV7-9
D gene: -
CDR3 protein: CASGGAPYEQYF
CDR3 DNA: TGTGCCAGCGGGGGGGCACCCTACGAGCAGTACTTC

CDR3 length: 15
clone size: -
J gene: TRBJ1-1
V gene: TRBV6-5
D gene: -
CDR3 protein: CASSFSRQGSAEAFF
CDR3 DNA: TGTGCCAGCAGTTTCTCGAGGCAGGGAAGTGCTGAAGCTTTCTTT

CDR3 length: 15
clone size: -
J gene: TRBJ2-7
V gene: TRBV20-1
D gene: -
CDR3 protein: CSASEYSLGSYEQYF
CDR3 DNA: TGCAGTGCTAGTGAATACAGCCTGGGGTCCTACGAGCAGTACTTC

CDR3 length: 15
clone size: -
J gene: TRBJ1-2
V gene: TRBV6-2/TRBV6-3
D gene: TRBD1
CDR3 protein: CASSLGTAGLYGYTF
CDR3 DNA: TGTGCCAGCAGCCTCGGGACAGCGGGCCTCTATGGCTACACCTTC

CDR3 length: 16
clone size: -
J gene: TRBJ2-7
V gene: TRBV4-1
D gene: TRBD1
CDR3 protein: CASSQGPGQGFYEQYF
CDR3 DNA: TGCGCCAGCAGCCAAGGACCGGGACAGGGATTCTACGAGCAGTACTTC

CDR3 length: 13
clone size: once
J gene: TRBJ1-3
V gene: TRBV7-2
D gene: -
CDR3 protein: CASSPRAGNTIYF
CDR3 DNA: TGTGCCAGCAGCCCTCGCGCCGGAAACACCATATATTTT

CDR3 length: 14
clone size: few
J gene: TRBJ2-7
V gene: TRBV5-1
D gene: -
CDR3 protein: CASRIQAGNYEQYF
CDR3 DNA: TGCGCCAGCAGGATCCAGGCAGGGAACTACGAGCAGTACTTC

CDR3 length: 17
clone size: -
J gene: TRBJ1-3
V gene: TRBV3-1/TRBV3-2
D gene: TRBD1
CDR3 protein: CASSQARQGHSGNTIYF
CDR3 DNA: TGTGCCAGCAGCCAAGCCCGACAGGGACACTCTGGAAACACCATATATTTT

CDR3 length: 14
clone size: few
J gene: TRBJ2-7
V gene: TRBV6-5
D gene: TRBD1
CDR3 protein: CASTWDRASYEQYF
CDR3 DNA: TGTGCCAGCACCTGGGACAGGGCCTCCTACGAGCAGTACTTC

CDR3 length: 12
clone size: -
J gene: TRBJ2-5
V gene: TRBV5-6
D gene: -
CDR3 protein: CASSLKRETQYF
CDR3 DNA: TGTGCCAGCAGCTTGAAAAGAGAGACCCAGTACTTC

CDR3 length: 12
clone size: -
J gene: TRBJ1-5
V gene: TRBV18
D gene: -
CDR3 protein: CASSRDNQPQHF
CDR3 DNA: TGTGCCAGCTCAAGGGACAATCAGCCCCAGCATTTT

CDR3 length: 15
clone size: -
J gene: TRBJ2-7
V gene: TRBV5-1
D gene: -
CDR3 protein: CASSSQSGLLDEQYF
CDR3 DNA: TGCGCCAGCAGCTCTCAGAGTGGCCTCCTCGACGAGCAGTACTTC

CDR3 length: 14
clone size: -
J gene: TRBJ1-2
V gene: TRBV4-3
D gene: -
CDR3 protein: CASSQDRARSGYTF
CDR3 DNA: TGCGCCAGCAGCCAAGATCGAGCCAGGTCTGGCTACACCTTC

CDR3 length: 15
clone size: -
J gene: TRBJ1-2
V gene: TRBV27
D gene: -
CDR3 protein: CASSLSLGHNYGYTF
CDR3 DNA: TGTGCCAGCAGTTTATCCCTCGGACATAACTATGGCTACACCTTC